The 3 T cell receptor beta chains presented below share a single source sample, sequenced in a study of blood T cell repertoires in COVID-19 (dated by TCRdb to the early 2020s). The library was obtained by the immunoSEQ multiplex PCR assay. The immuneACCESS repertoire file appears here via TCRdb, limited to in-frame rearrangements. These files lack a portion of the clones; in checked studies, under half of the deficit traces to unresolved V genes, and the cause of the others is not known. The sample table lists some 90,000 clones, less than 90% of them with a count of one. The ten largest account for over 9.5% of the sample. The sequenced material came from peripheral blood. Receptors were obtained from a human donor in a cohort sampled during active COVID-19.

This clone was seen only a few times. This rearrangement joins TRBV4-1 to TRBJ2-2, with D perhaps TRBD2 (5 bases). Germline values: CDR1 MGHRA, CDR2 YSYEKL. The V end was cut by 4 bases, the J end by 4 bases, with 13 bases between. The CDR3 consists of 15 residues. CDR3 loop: CASSPREGSTGELFF. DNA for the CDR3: TGCGCCAGCAGCCCAAGAGAGGGATCCACCGGGGAGCTGTTTTTT.

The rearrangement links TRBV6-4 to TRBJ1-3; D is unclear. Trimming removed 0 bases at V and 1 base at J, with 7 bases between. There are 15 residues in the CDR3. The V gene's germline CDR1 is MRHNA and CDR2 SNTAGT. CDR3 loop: CASSDSEESGNTIYF. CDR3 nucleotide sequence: TGTGCCAGCAGTGACTCTGAGGAGTCTGGAAACACCATATATTTT.

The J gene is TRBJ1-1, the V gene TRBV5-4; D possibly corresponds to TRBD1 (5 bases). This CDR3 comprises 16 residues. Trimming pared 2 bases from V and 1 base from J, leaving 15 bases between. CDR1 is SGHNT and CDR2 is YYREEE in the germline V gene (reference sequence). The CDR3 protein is CASSFFLAGGNTEAFF. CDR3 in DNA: TGTGCCAGCAGCTTTTTTCTTGCCGGGGGGAACACTGAAGCTTTCTTT.